The 20 T cell receptor beta chains reported below all come from one sample, sequenced in a study of cytomegalovirus exposure and HLA in healthy donors. The protocol was immunoSEQ multiplex PCR, while the TCRdb copy is restricted to in-frame clones and leaves out a portion. The sample has 170,000 or so clones, approximately 81% seen once. The sample comprised PBMCs. The receptors stem from a man younger than 35 in good health and CMV-seropositive.

This rearrangement joins TRBV28 to TRBJ2-7; tentative D call: TRBD1 (6 bases). The length of the CDR3 is 15 residues. CDR1 and CDR2 from the germline V gene are MDHEN and SYDVKM. V dropped 8 bases and J dropped 1 base, with 18 bases sitting between them. The CDR3 DNA reads TGTGCCAGCTGCACTTTGGGCAGGGGTTCCTACGAGCAGTACTTC. This encodes CASCTLGRGSYEQYF.

The J gene is TRBJ2-1, the V gene TRBV27, with 10 bases matching TRBD1. This CDR3 spans 15 amino acids. J was trimmed by 6 bases and V by 1 base; bases with no gene match: 3. Germline values: CDR1 MNHEY, CDR2 SMNVEV (reference sequence). CDR3 DNA sequence: TGTGCCAGCAGTTTATACAGGACAGGGGGCAATGAGCAGTTCTTC. Its protein product is CASSLYRTGGNEQFF.

The chain uses TRBV10-2 and TRBJ2-7; 7 nucleotides line up with TRBD1. CDR1 is WSHSY, CDR2 SAAADI, per germline. The CDR3 has 17 amino acids. J lost 3 bases, V lost 0 bases, and 11 bases had no gene match. CDR3 in amino acids: CASSESTWDRSNYEQYF. CDR3 coding DNA: TGCGCCAGCAGTGAGTCGACCTGGGACAGATCCAACTACGAGCAGTACTTC.

This clone was picked up a small number of times. As DNA, the CDR3 is TGTGCCAGCAGTATGGGACTAGCGGGAAACGAGCAGTACTTC. Its translation is CASSMGLAGNEQYF. J is TRBJ2-7 and V is TRBV28; TRBD2 agrees at 13 bases. Germline trimming cut 5 bases from V and 5 bases from J; bases unmatched to any gene: 3. The length of the CDR3 is 14 residues. CDR1 MDHEN and CDR2 SYDVKM come from the germline V gene.

The DNA for the CDR3 is TGCGCCAGCAGCTCCTTTGGGGGACAGGGCTCCTACGAGCAGTACTTC. As protein: CASSSFGGQGSYEQYF. This chain links TRBV5-1 with TRBJ2-7, with TRBD1 matching over 9 bases. CDR3 length: 16 amino acids. Germline-derived CDR1 and CDR2 are SGHRS and YFSETQ. With 3 bases clipped from V and 0 bases from J, the junction kept 7 bases outside the gene matches.

The chain has TRBV5-4 and TRBJ2-1; 8 nucleotides line up with TRBD1. With 0 bases clipped from V and 7 bases from J, the junction kept 9 bases outside the gene matches. The CDR3 has 16 amino acids. The germline V gene encodes CDR1 SGHNT and CDR2 YYREEE (reference sequence). The CDR3 nucleotides are TGTGCCAGCAGCTTGGGGGGGACAGGAGCGTATAATGAGCAGTTCTTC. Encoded protein: CASSLGGTGAYNEQFF.

The chain combines TRBV6-1 with TRBJ1-2, with 7 bases fitting TRBD1. This CDR3 region has 15 residues. The germline V gene has CDR1 MNHNS and CDR2 SASEGT. Losses at the gene ends were 6 bases for V and 8 bases for J; bases not matched to a gene: 15. In nucleotides, the CDR3 is TGTGCCAGCAGCAGCTGGGGTTGGGACAGTAAGGGCTACACCTTC. This translates into CASSSWGWDSKGYTF.

The V call is TRBV5-1, the J call TRBJ2-3; 7 nucleotides line up with TRBD2. The V gene end was trimmed by 4 bases and the J gene end by 3 bases; junction bases not matched to a gene: 11. The CDR3 extends over 16 amino acids. CDR1 SGHRS and CDR2 YFSETQ come from the germline V gene. CDR3 amino acids: CASSNGAGEVTDTQYF. DNA of the CDR3: TGCGCCAGCAGCAATGGCGCGGGAGAGGTTACAGATACGCAGTATTTT.

This clone has a handful of counts. The CDR3 is CASSLRVQGPREQYF. CDR3 sequence (DNA): TGTGCCAGCAGCCTAAGGGTACAGGGGCCTCGCGAGCAGTACTTC. The genes are TRBV28 and TRBJ2-7, with 7 positions matching TRBD1. The CDR3 has 15 residues. J gave up 6 bases and V 6 bases, and 14 bases lay outside the gene matches. The germline V gene has CDR1 MDHEN and CDR2 SYDVKM.

CDR3 nucleotides: TGCGCCAGCCGGAGGGACAGGGTCAGGGAAAAACTGTTTTTT. Its translation: CASRRDRVREKLFF. The chain employs TRBV5-1 and TRBJ1-4, with 9 bases aligning to TRBD1. CDR3 length: 14 amino acids. CDR1 SGHRS and CDR2 YFSETQ come from the germline V gene. The junction had 9 bases not matched to a gene; V was cut back by 7 bases and J by 8 bases.

The chain couples TRBV27 to TRBJ2-3; D is possibly TRBD1 (7 bases). Trimming shortened V by 7 bases and J by 4 bases, and 15 bases separated the two germline ends. This CDR3 has 14 amino acids. Germline CDR1 reads MNHEY; CDR2 reads SMNVEV (reference sequence). This chain's CDR3 is CASKSQGGADTQYF. As DNA, the CDR3 is TGTGCCAGCAAGTCCCAGGGGGGTGCAGATACGCAGTATTTT.

This chain uses TRBV18 with TRBJ1-4; a possible D gene is TRBD1 (6 bases). The germline gives CDR1 KGHSH, CDR2 LQKENI. Trimming removed 4 bases from V and 2 bases from J, with 11 bases in between. The CDR3 runs 15 residues. Here the CDR3 reads CASSQDQGTNEKLFF. In DNA form, the CDR3 reads TGTGCCAGCTCACAAGATCAGGGGACTAATGAAAAACTGTTTTTT. Drawing the rest from reference TRBV18 and TRBJ1-4, the complete variable domain is NAGVMQNPRHLVRRRGQEARLRCSPMKGHSHVYWYRQLPEEGLKFMVYLQKENIIDESGMPKERFSAEFPKEGPSILRIQQVVRGDSAAYFCASSQDQGTNEKLFFGSGTQLSVL.

The V and J genes are TRBV11-3 and TRBJ2-3; 7 bases are shared with TRBD1. The germline gives CDR1 SGHNT, CDR2 YENEEA. This CDR3 is 14 amino acids long. The trim removed 5 bases at V and 1 base at J, leaving 3 bases unmatched. CDR3 sequence reads: CASSPGQGTDTQYF. CDR3 DNA: TGTGCCAGCAGCCCAGGACAGGGCACAGATACGCAGTATTTT. Full variable domain (missing parts from reference TRBV11-3 and TRBJ2-3): EAGVVQSPRYKIIEKKQPVAFWCNPISGHNTLYWYLQNLGQGPELLIRYENEEAVDDSQLPKDRFSAERLKGVDSTLKIQPAELGDSAVYLCASSPGQGTDTQYFGPGTRLTVL.

The V and J genes are TRBV27 and TRBJ1-2; D perhaps matches TRBD1 (6 bases). This CDR3 has 12 residues. From germline, CDR1 is MNHEY and CDR2 SMNVEV (reference sequence). Trimming took 8 bases from V and 8 from J, leaving 15 bases between them. The CDR3 DNA is TGTGCCAGCTGCCCGAACAGGGAAGGCTACACCTTC. Its protein product is CASCPNREGYTF.

The V call is TRBV7-3, the J call TRBJ2-3; 7 nucleotides agree with TRBD2. The length of the CDR3 is 15 residues. Germline assignment: CDR1 SGHTA and CDR2 FQGTGA. Unmatched junction bases numbered 8, after V lost 2 bases and J lost 6 bases. The CDR3 nucleotides are TGTGCCAGCAGCTTACTTGGGCGGGAGAAGGATACGCAGTATTTT. Translating it yields CASSLLGREKDTQYF.

A single count supports this clone. This sequence joins TRBV27 and TRBJ2-7; tentative D call: TRBD1 (6 bases). Trimming cost V 4 bases and J 7 bases, with 20 bases left between them. CDR3 length: 15 residues. CDR1 MNHEY and CDR2 SMNVEV come from the germline V gene (reference sequence). The CDR3: CASSSLLGGLWEQYF. The CDR3 coding sequence is TGTGCCAGCAGTTCCCTCTTAGGGGGTCTCTGGGAGCAGTACTTC.

This clone was observed a single time. The chain recombines TRBV28 with TRBJ2-7; a weak D match, TRBD2 (5 bases). Trimming took off 9 bases at V and 2 bases at J, with 11 bases between the two ends. Germline V gene data show CDR1 as MDHEN and CDR2 as SYDVKM. The CDR3 loop spans 12 amino acids. The CDR3 spells CASERRPYEQYF. CDR3 sequence (DNA): TGTGCCAGTGAGCGGCGGCCCTACGAGCAGTACTTC.

The chain recombines TRBV2 with TRBJ2-3; the match to TRBD2 covers 8 bases. V was clipped by 6 bases and J by 3 bases; unmatched bases: 5. The CDR3 has 14 amino acids. Germline V gives CDR1 SNHLY, CDR2 FYNNEI. CDR3 in DNA: TGTGCCAGCAGGCGGGGGGCAAGGACAGATACGCAGTATTTT. It specifies CASRRGARTDTQYF. The whole variable domain, filled in from reference TRBV2 and TRBJ2-3, reads EPEVTQTPSHQVTQMGQEVILRCVPISNHLYFYWYRQILGQKVEFLVSFYNNEISEKSEIFDDQFSVERPDGSNFTLKIRSTKLEDSAMYFCASRRGARTDTQYFGPGTRLTVL.

The genes are TRBV28 and TRBJ2-1, with 8 bases that match TRBD1. Germline CDR1 MDHEN, CDR2 SYDVKM. The J segment lost 8 bases and the V segment lost 7 bases, leaving 19 bases of the junction unmatched. The CDR3 has 17 residues. Here the CDR3 reads CASNPLSLAGGFDEQFF. The CDR3 nucleotides are TGTGCCAGCAACCCTCTAAGTCTGGCAGGGGGCTTCGATGAGCAGTTCTTC.

This clone was picked up one time. This chain connects TRBV14 to TRBJ2-7; 9 bases are shared with TRBD2. This CDR3 comprises 16 residues. V was clipped by 2 bases and J by 6 bases; unmatched bases: 11. The germline CDR1 and CDR2 sequences are SGHDN and FVKESK. The chain's CDR3 is CASSQFRGGGALEQYF. The CDR3 DNA reads TGTGCCAGCAGCCAATTTAGGGGCGGGGGGGCCCTCGAGCAGTACTTC.